The source of this T cell receptor beta chain is a study of vaccination and CD4 T cells after COVID-19. For the study at large: Six men and four women formed the convalescents, two being Hispanic.

Notes on this clonotype: Its antigen remains unidentified.

With the Oncomine TCR Beta short-read assay, DNA from cultured CD4+ T cells was sequenced. It was cultured CD4+ T cells from which genomic DNA was extracted. In TCRdb, the PCR reads were re-called with MiXCR into one record per CDR3 protein. The repertoire holds some 7,700 distinct CDR3 sequences, with under 55% as singletons. The CDR3 spans 12 residues. V was pared by 5 bases and J by 6 bases, with 10 bases between. CDR1 is LNHDA, CDR2 SQIVND, per germline (reference sequence). Treatment reported: approximately 9-day PBMC culture with coronavirus spike peptide pools or control peptides (ViraFEST assay). The collection of CD4+ T cells from the unexposed donor took place before the COVID-19 pandemic (2011-2018). Antigen-specific T cell expansion with peptide pools preceded TCR sequencing in the ViraFEST approach. Unexposed-donor CD4+ T cells were probed with SARS-CoV-2 S/N and four cold-coronavirus spikes, cells permitting.

The genes are TRBV19 and TRBJ1-1; D not resolved. Source material: CD4+ T cells from blood, cultured in vitro. The receptor was derived from a human donor in good health. As DNA, the CDR3 is TGTGCCAGTAGTTGGGGTGGCCCTGAAGCTTTCTTT. Protein sequence: CASSWGGPEAFF.